This TCR beta chain was sequenced during a study of response to subunit inactivated influenza vaccine. TCRdb itself ran the RT-PCR reads through MiXCR, one entry per CDR3 protein. Of just under 550,000 distinct CDR3 sequences detected, around 25% appear once; the ten largest clones hold 2.8%. J gave up 3 bases and V 1 base, and 6 bases lay outside the gene matches. CDR3 length: 16 residues. Germline V CDR1 and CDR2: SGHVS, FQNEAQ. This clonotype appeared a few times. This sample was also put to use in a study of T cells expressing NK-cell markers. That paper notes: With UMIs, 5'RACE template switching was used to make TCR beta cDNA. According to the study, TCR beta repertoires originated from sorted CD3+CD56+NKG2C+, CD3+CD56+NKG2C- and CD3+CD56-NKG2C+ T cells. Researchers report these clonotypes also headed the CD3+CD56-NKG2C+ fraction in a few donors.

This TCR was recovered from a man aged 45 to 65 who received an inactivated influenza vaccine. This sample comprised CD4+ T cells sorted from PBMCs, obtained less than 13 days after vaccination. The V gene is TRBV7-8, the J gene TRBJ2-1; the match to TRBD2 covers 7 bases. The chain's CDR3 is CASSLGGGGGYNEQFF. The CDR3 DNA sequence: TGTGCCAGCAGCTTAGGCGGCGGGGGAGGCTACAATGAGCAGTTCTTC.